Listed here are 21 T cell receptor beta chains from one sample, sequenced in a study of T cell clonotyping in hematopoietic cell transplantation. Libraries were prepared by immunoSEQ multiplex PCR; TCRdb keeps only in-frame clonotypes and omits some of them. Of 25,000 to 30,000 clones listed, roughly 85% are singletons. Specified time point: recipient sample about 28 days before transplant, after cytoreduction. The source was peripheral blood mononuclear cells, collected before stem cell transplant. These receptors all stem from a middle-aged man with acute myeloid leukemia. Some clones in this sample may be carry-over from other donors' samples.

CDR3 region: CASSQDITSGRATDIQYF. CDR3 DNA sequence: TGCGCCAGCAGCCAAGATATCACTAGCGGGAGGGCCACGGACATTCAGTACTTC. The chain carries TRBV4-1 and TRBJ2-4, with 13 bases aligning to TRBD2. CDR3 length: 18 residues. The J segment lost 8 bases and the V segment lost 0 bases, leaving 10 bases of the junction unmatched. Germline lookup yields CDR1 MGHRA and CDR2 YSYEKL.

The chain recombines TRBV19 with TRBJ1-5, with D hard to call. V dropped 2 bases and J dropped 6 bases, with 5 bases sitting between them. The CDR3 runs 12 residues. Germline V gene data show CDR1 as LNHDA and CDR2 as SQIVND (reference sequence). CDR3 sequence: CASSIRGQPQHF. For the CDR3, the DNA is TGTGCCAGTAGTATACGGGGTCAGCCCCAGCATTTT.

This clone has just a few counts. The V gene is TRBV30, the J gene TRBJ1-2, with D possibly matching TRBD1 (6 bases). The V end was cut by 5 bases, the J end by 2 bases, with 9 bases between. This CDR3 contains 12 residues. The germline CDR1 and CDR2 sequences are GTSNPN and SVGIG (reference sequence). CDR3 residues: CAWRTANYGYTF. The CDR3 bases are TGTGCCTGGCGGACAGCCAACTATGGCTACACCTTC.

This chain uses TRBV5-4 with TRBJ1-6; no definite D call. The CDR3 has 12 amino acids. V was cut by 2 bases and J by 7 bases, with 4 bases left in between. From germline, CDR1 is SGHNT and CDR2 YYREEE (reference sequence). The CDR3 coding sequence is TGTGCCAGCAGCTTAAGAAATTCACCCCTCCACTTT. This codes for CASSLRNSPLHF.

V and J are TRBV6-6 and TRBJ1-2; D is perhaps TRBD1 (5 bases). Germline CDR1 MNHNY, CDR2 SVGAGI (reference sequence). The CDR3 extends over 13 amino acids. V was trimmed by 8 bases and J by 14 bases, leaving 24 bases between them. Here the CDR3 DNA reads TGTGCCAGCGAAAACAGGAAGGAGGGTTTGGGAACCTTC. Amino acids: CASENRKEGLGTF.

The CDR3 DNA reads TGTGCCAGCAGCTTAGGGACAGGGGGAAACAATGAGCAGTTCTTC. It encodes CASSLGTGGNNEQFF. V gene TRBV11-3 combines with J gene TRBJ2-1; 10 bases match TRBD1. Looked up from germline, CDR1 is SGHNT and CDR2 is YENEEA. V was pared by 1 base and J by 5 bases, with 2 bases of the junction left unmatched. The CDR3 contains 15 residues.

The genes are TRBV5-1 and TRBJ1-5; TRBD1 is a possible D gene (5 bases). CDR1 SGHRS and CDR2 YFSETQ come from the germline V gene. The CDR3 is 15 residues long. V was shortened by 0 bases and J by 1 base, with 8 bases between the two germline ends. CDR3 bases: TGCGCCAGCAGCTTGGGTGGGGGAAGCAATCAGCCCCAGCATTTT. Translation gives CASSLGGGSNQPQHF.

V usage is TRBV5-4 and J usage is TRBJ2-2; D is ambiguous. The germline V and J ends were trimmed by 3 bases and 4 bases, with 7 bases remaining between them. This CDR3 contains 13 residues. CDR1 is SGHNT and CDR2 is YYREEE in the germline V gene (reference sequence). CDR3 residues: CASSYPGTGELFF. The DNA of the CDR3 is TGTGCCAGCAGCTACCCAGGCACCGGGGAGCTGTTTTTT.

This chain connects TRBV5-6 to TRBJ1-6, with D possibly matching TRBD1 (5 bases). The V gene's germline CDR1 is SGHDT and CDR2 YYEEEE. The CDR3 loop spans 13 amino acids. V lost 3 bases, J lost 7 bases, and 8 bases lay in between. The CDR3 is CASSWGINSPLHF. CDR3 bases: TGTGCCAGCAGCTGGGGGATCAATTCACCCCTCCACTTT.

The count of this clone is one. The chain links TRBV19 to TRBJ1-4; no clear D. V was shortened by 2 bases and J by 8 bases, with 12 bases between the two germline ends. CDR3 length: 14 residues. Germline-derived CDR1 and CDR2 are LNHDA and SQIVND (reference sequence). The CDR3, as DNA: TGTGCCAGTAGTATATTCGCCGTTCGGGAAAAACTGTTTTTT. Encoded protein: CASSIFAVREKLFF.

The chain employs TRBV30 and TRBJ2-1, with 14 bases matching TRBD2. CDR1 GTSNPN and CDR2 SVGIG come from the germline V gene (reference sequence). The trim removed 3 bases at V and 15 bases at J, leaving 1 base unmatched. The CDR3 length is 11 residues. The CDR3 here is CAWRGTSGGFF. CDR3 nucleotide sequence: TGTGCCTGGAGGGGGACTAGCGGGGGGTTCTTC.

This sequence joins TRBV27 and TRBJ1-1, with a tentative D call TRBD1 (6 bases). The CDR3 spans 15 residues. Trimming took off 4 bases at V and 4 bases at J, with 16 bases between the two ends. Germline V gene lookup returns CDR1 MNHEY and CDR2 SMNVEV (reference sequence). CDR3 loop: CASSSLSRTVTEAFF. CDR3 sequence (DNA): TGTGCCAGCAGTTCCCTAAGCCGGACAGTCACTGAAGCTTTCTTT.

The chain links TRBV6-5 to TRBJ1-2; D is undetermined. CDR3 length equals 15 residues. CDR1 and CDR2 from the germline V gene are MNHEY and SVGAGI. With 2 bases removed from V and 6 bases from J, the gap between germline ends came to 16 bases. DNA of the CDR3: TGTGCCAGCAGTTACGGGATAGCGGCAGGCCATGGCTACACCTTC. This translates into CASSYGIAAGHGYTF.

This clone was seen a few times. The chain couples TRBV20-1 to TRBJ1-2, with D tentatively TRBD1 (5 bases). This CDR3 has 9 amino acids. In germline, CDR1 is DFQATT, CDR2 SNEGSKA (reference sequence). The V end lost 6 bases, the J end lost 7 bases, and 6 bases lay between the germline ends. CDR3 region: CSAGRGYTF. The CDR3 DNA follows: TGCAGTGCGGGACGTGGCTACACCTTC.

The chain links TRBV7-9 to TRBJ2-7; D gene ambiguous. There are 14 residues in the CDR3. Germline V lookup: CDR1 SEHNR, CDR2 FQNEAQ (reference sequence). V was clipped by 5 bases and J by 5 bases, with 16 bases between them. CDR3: CASSPGRTADEQYF. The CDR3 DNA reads TGTGCCAGCAGCCCCGGAAGGACCGCCGACGAGCAGTACTTC.

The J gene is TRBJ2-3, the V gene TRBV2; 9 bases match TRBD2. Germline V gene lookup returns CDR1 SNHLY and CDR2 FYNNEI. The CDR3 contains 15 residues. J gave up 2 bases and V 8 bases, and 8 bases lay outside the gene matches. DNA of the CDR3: TGTGCCAGCTTCGAGCGGGGGGCCTCCACAGATACGCAGTATTTT. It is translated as CASFERGASTDTQYF. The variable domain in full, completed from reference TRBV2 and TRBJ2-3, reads EPEVTQTPSHQVTQMGQEVILRCVPISNHLYFYWYRQILGQKVEFLVSFYNNEISEKSEIFDDQFSVERPDGSNFTLKIRSTKLEDSAMYFCASFERGASTDTQYFGPGTRLTVL.

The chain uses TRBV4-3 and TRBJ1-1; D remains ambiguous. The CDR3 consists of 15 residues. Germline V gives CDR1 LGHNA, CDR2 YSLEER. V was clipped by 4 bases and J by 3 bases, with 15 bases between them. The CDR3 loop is CASSPNRFTYTEAFF. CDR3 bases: TGCGCCAGCAGCCCTAACAGATTCACTTACACTGAAGCTTTCTTT.

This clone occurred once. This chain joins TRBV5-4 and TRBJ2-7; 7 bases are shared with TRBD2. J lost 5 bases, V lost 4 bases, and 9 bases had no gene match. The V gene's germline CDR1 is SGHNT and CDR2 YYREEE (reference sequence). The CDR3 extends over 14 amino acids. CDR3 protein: CASSTGRGGDEQYF. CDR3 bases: TGTGCCAGCAGCACGGGACGGGGAGGGGACGAGCAGTACTTC.

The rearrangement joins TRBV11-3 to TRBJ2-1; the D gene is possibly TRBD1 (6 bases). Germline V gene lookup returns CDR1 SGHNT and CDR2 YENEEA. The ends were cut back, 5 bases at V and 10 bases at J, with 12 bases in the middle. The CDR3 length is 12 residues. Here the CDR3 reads CASSRTEGEQFF. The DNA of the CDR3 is TGTGCCAGCAGCCGGACAGAGGGGGAGCAGTTCTTC. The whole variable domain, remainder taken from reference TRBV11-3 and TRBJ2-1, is EAGVVQSPRYKIIEKKQPVAFWCNPISGHNTLYWYLQNLGQGPELLIRYENEEAVDDSQLPKDRFSAERLKGVDSTLKIQPAELGDSAVYLCASSRTEGEQFFGPGTRLTVL.

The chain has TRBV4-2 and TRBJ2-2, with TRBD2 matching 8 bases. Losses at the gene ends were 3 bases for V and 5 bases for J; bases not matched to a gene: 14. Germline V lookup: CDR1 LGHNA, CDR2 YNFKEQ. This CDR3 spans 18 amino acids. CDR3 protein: CASSQPPGLAGVTGELFF. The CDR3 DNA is TGTGCCAGCAGCCAGCCCCCCGGGCTAGCGGGTGTGACCGGGGAGCTGTTTTTT.

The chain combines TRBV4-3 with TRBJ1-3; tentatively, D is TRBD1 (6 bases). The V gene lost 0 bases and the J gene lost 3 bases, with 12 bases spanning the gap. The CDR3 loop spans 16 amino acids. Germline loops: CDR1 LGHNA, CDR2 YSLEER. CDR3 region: CASSQEMLTGGNTIYF. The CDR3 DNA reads TGCGCCAGCAGCCAAGAGATGCTGACAGGTGGAAACACCATATATTTT.